Listed below are T cell receptor beta chains from one sample, sequenced in a study of blood T cell repertoires in COVID-19. TCRdb's copy holds only in-frame clones and misses some; the assay was immunoSEQ multiplex PCR. The sample lists hundreds of thousands of clones, about 89% occurring once. The sequenced sample was peripheral blood. The source is a woman in her forties who had recovered from COVID-19. CDR3s include the opening cysteine and the closing phenylalanine or tryptophan. The D gene is left open where the match is weak. A row's size may be missing; if present it is once, few, many or a size class.

j_call,d_call,v_call,clone_size,cdr3_nt,cdr3_aa
TRBJ2-7,-,TRBV5-6,once,TGTGCCAGCAGCTTGGACAGAGTGATTTACGAGCAGTACTTC,CASSLDRVIYEQYF
TRBJ2-1,TRBD2,TRBV5-1,-,TGCGCCAGCAGCTGGATACCGGGACTAGCGGGGGAAACCTTCTCCTACAATGAGCAGTTCTTC,CASSWIPGLAGETFSYNEQFF
TRBJ1-2,-,TRBV7-9,-,TGTGCCAGCAGACCCCCGTCCCTAAACTATGGCTACACCTTC,CASRPPSLNYGYTF
TRBJ1-4,TRBD1,TRBV7-2,-,TGTGCCAGCAGCCCCGACAGGGGGGGCGGAAAACTGTTTTTT,CASSPDRGGGKLFF
TRBJ1-3,-,TRBV19,-,TGTGCCAGTAGCTCCGTGCCAGGGTTCGGAAACACCATATATTTT,CASSSVPGFGNTIYF
TRBJ1-2,TRBD1,TRBV4-3,-,TGCGCCAGCAGCCAAAACCCCAGGGACAGGGGGGCCTATGGCTACACCTTC,CASSQNPRDRGAYGYTF
TRBJ1-5,TRBD1,TRBV7-8,-,TGTGCCAGCAGCGTAGGGACAGGGGGCGATCAGCCCCAGCATTTT,CASSVGTGGDQPQHF
TRBJ1-1,-,TRBV3-1/TRBV3-2,once,TGTGCCTCTTCCGGGGGGCTGAACACTGAAGCTTTCTTT,CASSGGLNTEAFF
TRBJ1-1,-,TRBV7-2,once,TGTGCCAGCAGGCAAACACGGGGAAAAGACACTGAAGCTTTCTTT,CASRQTRGKDTEAFF
TRBJ1-3,-,TRBV2,-,TGTGCCACTCGCCTAATTCCTAATGGAAACACCATATATTTT,CATRLIPNGNTIYF
TRBJ2-7,TRBD1,TRBV6-4,-,TGTGCCAGCAGTGAGCCGGGACAGCCTCCTGGCGAGCAGTACTTC,CASSEPGQPPGEQYF
TRBJ1-6,TRBD1,TRBV3-1/TRBV3-2,once,TGTGCCAGCAGCCAGGACAGGACCAGGGGTATAAATTCACCCCTCCACTTT,CASSQDRTRGINSPLHF
TRBJ1-1,-,TRBV7-9,-,TGTGCCAGCAGCCCACCTGTGTCAGGGAACACTGAAGCTTTCTTT,CASSPPVSGNTEAFF
TRBJ2-7,-,TRBV4-3,-,TGCGCCAGCAGCCAAGTGGGACGGGCGGGGAGCTACGAGCAGTACTTC,CASSQVGRAGSYEQYF
TRBJ2-3,-,TRBV19,-,TGTGCCAGTAGCCCGGGAGGGGGCGCGCAGGGTACGCAGTATTTT,CASSPGGGAQGTQYF
TRBJ1-1,TRBD1,TRBV2,-,TGTGCCAGCAATAGGGGGCCTAACACTGAAGCTTTCTTT,CASNRGPNTEAFF
TRBJ2-3,TRBD2,TRBV5-1,once,TGCGCCAGCAGCCTCGGGACTAGCGGGTCCGCTAGCACAGATACGCAGTATTTT,CASSLGTSGSASTDTQYF
TRBJ1-2,TRBD1,TRBV24-1,-,TGTGCCACCTCCAGGGGGGTGGGCTATGGCTACACCTTC,CATSRGVGYGYTF
TRBJ1-2,-,TRBV7-8,-,TGTGCCAGCAGCCACTCGTCAACAGGGCCTTCTCAACTGCGGGGCTACACCTTC,CASSHSSTGPSQLRGYTF
TRBJ1-2,TRBD1,TRBV5-1,-,TGCGCCAGCAGCTTGGGAGGGGGCGACTATGGCTACACCTTC,CASSLGGGDYGYTF
TRBJ1-4,TRBD1,TRBV3-1/TRBV3-2,-,TGTGCCAGCAGCCAATCTCCGGGACAGAATAATGAAAAACTGTTTTTT,CASSQSPGQNNEKLFF
TRBJ1-2,-,TRBV18,few,TGTGCCAGCTCACCTTTTCCCCGGGACACAGTTAACTATGGCTACACCTTC,CASSPFPRDTVNYGYTF
TRBJ2-7,-,TRBV15,-,TGTGCCACCAGCAGAGAACCCGGGGGCTACGAGCAGTACTTC,CATSREPGGYEQYF
TRBJ1-2,-,TRBV5-1,-,TGCGCCAGCAGCTCGCAGGGGCTTAACTATGGCTACACCTTC,CASSSQGLNYGYTF
TRBJ1-5,-,TRBV2,once,TGTGCCAGCAGTGAAAGGGGCAGGGAAATTACTCAGCCCCAGCATTTT,CASSERGREITQPQHF
TRBJ1-4,-,TRBV29-1,once,TGCAGCGCCCTGTCGGGGGGGGAGGAAAAACTGTTTTTT,CSALSGGEEKLFF
TRBJ1-6,-,TRBV10-2,-,TGCGCCAGCAGAACTAGCTCCTATAATTCACCCCTCCACTTT,CASRTSSYNSPLHF
TRBJ1-1,-,TRBV6-5,-,TGTGCCGTCCCCACGAGAATGAACACTGAAGCTTTCTTT,CAVPTRMNTEAFF
TRBJ1-1,-,TRBV11-3,-,TGTGCCAGCAGCTTAGATTCCGGGGGAGAAGCTTTCTTT,CASSLDSGGEAFF
TRBJ1-2,TRBD1,TRBV3-1/TRBV3-2,-,TGTGCCAGCAGCCTTCAGGGGGAGAGGTATGGCTACACCTTC,CASSLQGERYGYTF
TRBJ1-1,-,TRBV5-1,few,TGCGCCAGCAGCTTGCATCCGGACATTGAAGCTTTCTTT,CASSLHPDIEAFF
TRBJ2-7,-,TRBV10-3,-,TGTGCCATCAGTCGGGGAGACGAGCAGTACTTC,CAISRGDEQYF
TRBJ1-2,-,TRBV19,few,TGTGCCAGTAGCGAGATCCCTAGCTATGGCTACACCTTC,CASSEIPSYGYTF
TRBJ1-1,TRBD1,TRBV5-5,-,TGTGCCAGCAGCCTGGGGGGGCCGGGACAGGGGAGCCGAGCTTTCTTT,CASSLGGPGQGSRAFF